This T cell receptor beta chain was recovered during a study of cytomegalovirus exposure and HLA in healthy donors. A word on this clone: The antigen is undetermined.

CDR1 is SQVTM, CDR2 ANQGSEA, per germline. Between the trimmed V and J ends, which lost 3 bases and 0 bases, there was a span of 17 bases. The CDR3 has 16 amino acids. Findings and limits, study-wide: Investigators reported some 150 TCR beta chains as tied to cytomegalovirus. Immune exposure data for these donors was limited to CMV serostatus.

It was with 60 Vbeta and 13 Jbeta primers that the PCR ran. Study processing details: About 9.9 million shared chains were among about 80 million unique TCR beta chains counted in a later analysis. Sequencing was performed with immunoSEQ multiplex PCR; in TCRdb, only in-frame clones are kept and a portion is missing. V and J calls and clone size come straight from that table; D and trimming were deduced from the DNA. This table lists roughly 100,000 clones. This clonotype originated in a man in his forties or fifties in good health and CMV-seronegative. The chain recombines TRBV29-1 with TRBJ1-1, with TRBD1 as a possible D gene (6 bases). Source material: PBMCs. The DNA for the CDR3 is TGCAGCGTTGATAAAGGGCAGGGGTTAGTGAACACTGAAGCTTTCTTT. Translating it yields CSVDKGQGLVNTEAFF.